The next 17 T cell receptor beta chains were all read from a single sample in a study of human T cells and chemical hapten exposure. Stated time point: patch test 3, about 24 weeks after DPC sensitization. Documented treatment: therapeutic diphenylcyclopropenone sensitization with weekly scalp DPC. TCRdb processed the RACE reads anew with MiXCR; each CDR3 protein has one entry. Of some 89,000 distinct CDR3 sequences in the sample, 25% to 30% were seen once. Sequenced here: whole blood, sampled in connection with sensitization to the hapten diphenylcyclopropenone (DPC). The receptors originated from a man in his forties with alopecia areata. Some clones in this sample may be carry-over from other donors' samples.

The gene calls are TRBV5-6 and TRBJ2-7; 9 bases line up with TRBD1. Trimming took 1 base from V and 1 from J; bases not matched to a gene: 3. Germline V gives CDR1 SGHDT, CDR2 YYEEEE. CDR3 length equals 15 residues. In DNA, the CDR3 is TGTGCCAGCAGCTTGCCGGGACAGGGTTCCTACGAGCAGTACTTC. This gives the protein CASSLPGQGSYEQYF. Full variable domain (missing parts from reference TRBV5-6 and TRBJ2-7): DAGVTQSPTHLIKTRGQQVTLRCSPKSGHDTVSWYQQALGQGPQFIFQYYEEEERQRGNFPDRFSGHQFPNYSSELNVNALLLGDSALYLCASSLPGQGSYEQYFGPGTRLTVT.

This clonotype was counted between two and nine times. The chain uses TRBV28 and TRBJ2-7; TRBD2 aligns across 8 bases. V gave up 4 bases and J gave up 6 bases; unmatched junction bases: 23. Germline V CDR1 and CDR2: MDHEN, SYDVKM. The CDR3 sequence is 19 residues long. In DNA form, the CDR3 reads TGTGCCAGCAGTTCGACCCTACTTAACCCAAGCGGGAGAGGCACCGAGCAGTACTTC. Encoded protein: CASSSTLLNPSGRGTEQYF.

This clonotype was observed at least ten times. V and J are TRBV20-1 and TRBJ2-5; tentative D call: TRBD2 (5 bases). V lost 0 bases to trimming and J lost 7 bases, with 12 bases between them. The germline V gene has CDR1 DFQATT and CDR2 SNEGSKA (reference sequence). CDR3 size: 13 residues. The CDR3 here is CSARDERSWTQYF. Here the CDR3 DNA reads TGCAGTGCTAGAGATGAGCGGTCGTGGACCCAGTACTTC.

In DNA form, the CDR3 reads TGTGCCAGCAGCTACGGACAGCTAGATACCTACGAGCAGTACTTC. It encodes CASSYGQLDTYEQYF. This chain uses TRBV13 with TRBJ2-7; a possible D gene is TRBD1 (6 bases). Germline V gene lookup returns CDR1 PRHDT and CDR2 FYEKMQ (reference sequence). CDR3 length: 15 residues. V lost 4 bases to trimming and J lost 2 bases, with 15 bases between them.

The chain joins TRBV28 to TRBJ1-6; no reliable D call. V was pared by 4 bases and J by 5 bases, with 9 bases between. Germline V CDR1 and CDR2: MDHEN, SYDVKM. The CDR3 has 14 amino acids. In nucleotides, the CDR3 is TGTGCCAGCAGTTGGACGGCCGATAATTCACCCCTCCACTTT. Protein sequence: CASSWTADNSPLHF.

J is TRBJ2-1 and V is TRBV7-2, with D possibly TRBD2 on 5 matching bases. The CDR3 is made up of 16 amino acids. CDR1 and CDR2 (germline): SGHTA, FQGNSA. Trimming took 1 base from V and 6 from J, leaving 16 bases between them. DNA of the CDR3: TGTGCCAGCAGCTTAGGGCCCGGGGTAAATTCCAATGAGCAGTTCTTC. Translating gives CASSLGPGVNSNEQFF.

The chain combines TRBV12-3 or TRBV12-4 with TRBJ2-2; TRBD2 is a possible D gene (5 bases). The CDR3 has 14 amino acids. V lost 6 bases, J lost 5 bases, and 13 bases lay in between. CDR3 loop: CASRPTGWTGELFF. For the CDR3, the DNA is TGTGCCAGCAGGCCTACGGGGTGGACCGGGGAGCTGTTTTTT.

This clonotype was found a few times. The chain has TRBV28 and TRBJ1-5; no firm D call. Trimming removed 7 bases at V and 5 bases at J, with 18 bases between. The CDR3 is made up of 15 amino acids. The germline V gene encodes CDR1 MDHEN and CDR2 SYDVKM. The CDR3 DNA is TGTGCCAGCACCCCTCTCACAGCAGACCATCAGCCCCAGCATTTT. Translated: CASTPLTADHQPQHF. Filled out from reference TRBV28 and TRBJ1-5, the complete variable domain reads DVKVTQSSRYLVKRTGEKVFLECVQDMDHENMFWYRQDPGLGLRLIYFSYDVKMKEKGDIPEGYSVSREKKERFSLILESASTNQTSMYLCASTPLTADHQPQHFGDGTRLSIL.

This clonotype appeared a few times. The chain links TRBV30 to TRBJ1-1; D possibly corresponds to TRBD1 (5 bases). Trimming shortened V by 2 bases and J by 5 bases, and 12 bases separated the two germline ends. This CDR3 contains 13 residues. CDR1 and CDR2 from the germline V gene are GTSNPN and SVGIG (reference sequence). The CDR3 DNA reads TGTGCCTGGAGTAACTCAGGGAAAACTGAAGCTTTCTTT. Its translation: CAWSNSGKTEAFF.

V usage is TRBV11-2 and J usage is TRBJ2-1; weak D call: TRBD2 (5 bases). Trimming pared 2 bases from V and 0 bases from J, leaving 14 bases between. This CDR3 comprises 17 residues. Germline V CDR1 and CDR2: SGHAT, FQNNGV. The chain's CDR3 is CASSLKLAASSYNEQFF. CDR3 DNA: TGTGCCAGCAGCTTAAAGCTAGCTGCGAGCTCCTACAATGAGCAGTTCTTC.

The chain has TRBV18 and TRBJ2-5; tentative D call: TRBD1 (6 bases). This CDR3 spans 14 amino acids. Germline CDR1 reads KGHSH; CDR2 reads LQKENI. V was shortened by 3 bases and J by 4 bases, with 12 bases between the two germline ends. This chain's CDR3 is CASSPGSTGETQYF. Written as DNA, the CDR3 is TGTGCCAGCTCACCGGGGTCGACAGGAGAGACCCAGTACTTC.

This sequence joins TRBV6-6 and TRBJ2-5; TRBD1 might be the D (5 bases). The CDR3 extends over 16 amino acids. V dropped 0 bases and J dropped 2 bases, with 13 bases sitting between them. The germline V gene encodes CDR1 MNHNY and CDR2 SVGAGI (reference sequence). The CDR3 bases are TGTGCCAGCAGTTACTCAGGACGTGCAGGGCAAGAGACCCAGTACTTC. As protein: CASSYSGRAGQETQYF.

Only a few counts were recorded for this clonotype. The rearrangement links TRBV10-3 to TRBJ2-6; weak D call: TRBD1 (5 bases). Germline values: CDR1 ENHRY, CDR2 SYGVKD. V dropped 4 bases and J dropped 5 bases, with 9 bases sitting between them. The CDR3 is 14 amino acids. CDR3 loop: CAISAAGRANVLTF. CDR3 nucleotides: TGTGCCATCAGTGCGGCAGGGAGGGCCAACGTCCTGACTTTC.

This rearrangement joins TRBV7-6 to TRBJ2-4; D is undetermined. Trimming took off 1 base at V and 0 bases at J, with 10 bases between the two ends. CDR1 SGHVS and CDR2 FNYEAQ come from the germline V gene. This CDR3 has 16 amino acids. CDR3 sequence reads: CASSLVPISAKNIQYF. CDR3 bases: TGTGCCAGCAGCTTAGTGCCCATCTCAGCCAAAAACATTCAGTACTTC.

This clonotype was counted a few times. The rearrangement uses TRBV30 and TRBJ2-7, with a weak D call TRBD2 (5 bases). Germline CDR1 is GTSNPN and CDR2 is SVGIG (reference sequence). This CDR3 region has 13 residues. V was trimmed by 1 base and J by 0 bases, leaving 7 bases between them. This chain's CDR3 is CAWSATSSYEQYF. CDR3 DNA sequence: TGTGCCTGGAGTGCTACTAGCTCCTACGAGCAGTACTTC. Looking up the rest from reference TRBV30 and TRBJ2-7 gives the full variable domain: SQTIHQWPATLVQPVGSPLSLECTVEGTSNPNLYWYRQAAGRGLQLLFYSVGIGQISSEVPQNLSASRPQDRQFILSSKKLLLSDSGFYLCAWSATSSYEQYFGPGTRLTVT.

This clonotype was seen repeatedly, ten times or more. The chain has TRBV28 and TRBJ2-7, with D uncertain. CDR1 MDHEN and CDR2 SYDVKM come from the germline V gene. CDR3 length: 13 residues. Trimming shortened V by 3 bases and J by 3 bases, and 9 bases separated the two germline ends. CDR3 sequence (DNA): TGTGCCAGCAGTTTTAGGCAGGACTACGAGCAGTACTTC. This codes for CASSFRQDYEQYF.

This clonotype showed up just a few times. V gene TRBV3-1 combines with J gene TRBJ2-5; D unclear. Trimming removed 6 bases at V and 1 base at J, with 9 bases between. The CDR3 runs 13 residues. Per the germline V gene, CDR1 is LGHDT and CDR2 is YNNKEL (reference sequence). CDR3 sequence: CASRQWIQETQYF. Here the CDR3 DNA reads TGTGCCAGCAGGCAATGGATCCAAGAGACCCAGTACTTC.